This T cell receptor (beta chain) was sequenced in a study of blood T cell repertoires in COVID-19. In the study's own analysis: Counts of nucleated cells, estimated from reference gene primer amplification, were obtained. Clones were sequenced by immunoSEQ multiplex PCR, and TCRdb holds only the in-frame ones, with some missing. V and J calls and clone size are given by that table; D and trimming were obtained from the DNA. The repertoire holds 270,000 or so clones, roughly 89% seen once, with around 4.6% in the top ten. The sequence derives from a woman in her 40s who had recovered from COVID-19. The sequenced sample was peripheral blood.

The chain's CDR3 is CAWSLTGGSEQYF. For the CDR3, the DNA is TGTGCCTGGAGCCTAACAGGGGGGAGCGAGCAGTACTTC. The J gene is TRBJ2-7, the V gene TRBV30, with 8 bases aligning to TRBD1. The CDR3 runs 13 residues. Germline CDR1 and CDR2: GTSNPN and SVGIG (reference sequence). V shed 3 bases and J 6 bases; nucleotides not matched to a gene: 7.